This TCR beta chain stems from a study of shared clonotypes between healthy human individuals. Data came from immunoSEQ multiplex PCR; TCRdb stores just in-frame clones and leaves some out. The table records fewer than 2.5 million clones, 80% to 95% of them present only once. Trimming shortened V by 6 bases and J by 1 base, and 13 bases separated the two germline ends. The CDR3 sequence is 15 residues long. Germline CDR1 reads SGHAT; CDR2 reads FQNNGV. This clone occurred once. The receptor was isolated from a man between 18 and 29 years old in good health. Some clones in this sample may be carry-over from other donors' samples. Sequencing was done on a sample of naive CD4+ T cells from PBMCs. Specified subset: CD45RA+ positively selected. This rearrangement joins TRBV11-2 to TRBJ2-1, with D possibly being TRBD2 (7 bases). CDR3 in amino acids: CASSRGAGSYNEQFF. In DNA form, the CDR3 reads TGTGCCAGCAGTCGGGGGGCTGGATCCTACAATGAGCAGTTCTTC.